This TCR beta chain was observed in a study of CD8 T cells in ankylosing spondylitis. V was pared by 3 bases and J by 1 base, with 11 bases between. Germline V CDR1 and CDR2: DFQATT, SNEGSKA (reference sequence). The CDR3 runs to 14 residues. Each CDR3 protein is one row after TCRdb ran MiXCR on the 5' RACE reads. This table holds 300,000 to 400,000 distinct CDR3 sequences, roughly 15% found once. This chain connects TRBV20-1 to TRBJ2-3, with a weak D call TRBD1 (6 bases). The TCR originated in a male donor with ankylosing spondylitis or in good health (not recorded which). The sequenced sample was blood, either unsorted or a sorted T cell fraction (not recorded which). In DNA form, the CDR3 reads TGCAGTGCTAGGGGGGCCGGGGGCACAGATACGCAGTATTTT. It codes for CSARGAGGTDTQYF.